The TCR beta chain described here comes from a study of control samples from healthy donors and cancer patients (dated by TCRdb to 2018 to 2020). The library relied on the immunoSEQ multiplex PCR assay. The immuneACCESS repertoire file appears here via TCRdb, limited to in-frame rearrangements. These files lack a portion of the clones; in checked studies, under half of the deficit traces to unresolved V genes, and the cause of the others is not known. The sample profile shows 40,000 to 55,000 clones; approximately 90% of them were found once. Around 23% of the sample comes from the top ten. From cysteine to phenylalanine, the CDR3 is 15 amino acids long. Only the CDR3 DNA stays, 45 bases, in frame from base 1. V is cut by 0 bases and J by 0 bases, and the space between the germline ends is 11 bases. From the germline V gene, CDR1 is SQVTM and CDR2 is ANQGSEA. Comments on this clone: It lacks a known antigen. Base qualities are not provided; no much larger clone lies one nucleotide away.

Sequencing used PBMCs. This TCR was recovered from a woman between 40 and 50 years old with head and neck cancer. The rearrangement joined TRBV29-1 to TRBJ1-2, with TRBD1 perhaps the D gene, on 5 matching bases. Here is the DNA: TGCAGCGTTGAAGAGTGGGGGGGAGCTAACTATGGCTACACCTTC. Its protein reads: CSVEEWGGANYGYTF.